The clone carrying this T cell receptor beta chain was seen a single time. The naive CD8 subset, CD45RO-negative cells positively selected for CCR7, excluded terminally differentiated effector memory CD45RA+ cells. The source of the sample is a study of shared clonotypes between healthy human individuals. Overall study: There were three CD4 naive, three CD4 memory, two CD8 naive and one CD8 memory plates per donor.

An approximately 200 ng quantity of DNA, 32,000 or so T cell genomes, went into the sorted-subset replicate PCRs. Sequenced by immunoSEQ multiplex PCR; TCRdb stores in-frame clones only, minus some. The sample lists about 610,000 clones, about 95% occurring once. V shed 8 bases, J shed 2 bases, and the junction held 7 bases outside the gene matches. In germline, CDR1 is SGHTA, CDR2 FQGNSA. The CDR3 contains 15 residues. Sequenced: naive CD8+ T cells sorted from blood. The V gene is TRBV7-2, the J gene TRBJ2-3; TRBD2 aligns across 10 bases. The TCR comes from a woman between 25 and 40 years old in good health. In nucleotides, the CDR3 is TGTGCCAGCTTTGGACTAGCGGAAACCACAGATACGCAGTATTTT. The encoded protein is CASFGLAETTDTQYF.